This entry features one TCR beta chain sequence. Antigen specificity is unknown. The data belong to a study of naive and memory T cell subsets. Germline assignment: CDR1 KGHSH and CDR2 LQKENI. Trimming removed 2 bases from V and 1 base from J, with 5 bases in between. The CDR3 totals 13 residues. Study findings and constraints: Over 90% of naive TCR sequences appeared only once after error correction, unlike memory subsets. Possibly reflecting memory cells re-expressing CD45RA, a few larger clonotypes occurred in naive repertoires, especially CD8.

An equimolar mix of two oligonucleotides served as the beta constant-region primer for TRBC1 and TRBC2. Nested alpha and beta constant-region primers with the SP2 primer drove four PCR rounds on ligated cDNA. TCRdb reprocessed the UMI-ligation and nested PCR reads with MiXCR, giving one entry per CDR3 protein. The sample lists 140,000 to 150,000 distinct CDR3 sequences, roughly 22% seen once, with around 0.097% in the top ten. The sample comprised naive CD4+ T cells from blood. The clonotype was recovered from a human donor in good health. This rearrangement joins TRBV18 to TRBJ1-1; D is uncertain. CDR3 sequence: CASSPLSNTEAFF. The CDR3 nucleotides are TGTGCCAGCTCACCATTGTCGAACACTGAAGCTTTCTTT.